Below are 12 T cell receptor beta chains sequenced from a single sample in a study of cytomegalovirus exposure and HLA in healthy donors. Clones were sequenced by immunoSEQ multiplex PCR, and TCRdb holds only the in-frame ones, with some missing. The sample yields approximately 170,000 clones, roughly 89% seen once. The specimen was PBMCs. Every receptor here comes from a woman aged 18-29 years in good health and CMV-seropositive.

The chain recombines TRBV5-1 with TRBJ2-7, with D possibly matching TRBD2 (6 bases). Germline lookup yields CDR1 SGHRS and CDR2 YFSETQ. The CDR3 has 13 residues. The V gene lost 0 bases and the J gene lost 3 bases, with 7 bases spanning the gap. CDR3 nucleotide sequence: TGCGCCAGCAGCTTGGGGGACTTCTACGAGCAGTACTTC. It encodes CASSLGDFYEQYF.

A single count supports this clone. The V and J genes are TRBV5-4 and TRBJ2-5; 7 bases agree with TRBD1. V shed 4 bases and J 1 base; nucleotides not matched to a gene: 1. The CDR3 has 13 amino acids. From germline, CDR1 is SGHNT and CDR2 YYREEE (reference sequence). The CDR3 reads CASSGDSQETQYF. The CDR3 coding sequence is TGTGCCAGCAGCGGGGACAGCCAAGAGACCCAGTACTTC.

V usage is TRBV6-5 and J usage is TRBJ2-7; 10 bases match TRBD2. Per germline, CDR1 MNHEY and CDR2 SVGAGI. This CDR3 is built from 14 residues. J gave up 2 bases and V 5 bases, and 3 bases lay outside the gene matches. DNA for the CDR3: TGTGCCAGCAGTCGAAGCGGGAGGGCCTACGAGCAGTACTTC. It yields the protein CASSRSGRAYEQYF.

The CDR3 is CASSLGGNSYNEQFF. As DNA, the CDR3 is TGTGCCAGCAGCTTAGGAGGAAATTCCTACAATGAGCAGTTCTTC. The V and J genes are TRBV11-1 and TRBJ2-1; D unclear. V lost 1 base to trimming and J lost 1 base, with 8 bases between them. CDR3 length equals 15 residues. Germline assignment: CDR1 SGHAT and CDR2 FQDESV (reference sequence). Full variable domain (remainder filled in from reference TRBV11-1 and TRBJ2-1): EAEVAQSPRYKITEKSQAVAFWCDPISGHATLYWYRQILGQGPELLVQFQDESVVDDSQLPKDRFSAERLKGVDSTLKIQPAELGDSAMYLCASSLGGNSYNEQFFGPGTRLTVL.

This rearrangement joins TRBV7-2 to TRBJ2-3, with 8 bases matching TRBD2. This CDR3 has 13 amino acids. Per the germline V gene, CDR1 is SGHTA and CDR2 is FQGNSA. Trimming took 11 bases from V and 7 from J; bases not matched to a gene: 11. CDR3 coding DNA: TGTGCCTCCGAGGGGACTAGAGGATATACGCAGTATTTT. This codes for CASEGTRGYTQYF.

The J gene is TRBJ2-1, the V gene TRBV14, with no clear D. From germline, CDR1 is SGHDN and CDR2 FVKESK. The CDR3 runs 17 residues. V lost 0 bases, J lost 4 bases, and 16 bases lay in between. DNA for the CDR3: TGTGCCAGCAGCCAAGAGCTTGTTAGTATCGGTTACAATGAGCAGTTCTTC. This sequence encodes CASSQELVSIGYNEQFF.

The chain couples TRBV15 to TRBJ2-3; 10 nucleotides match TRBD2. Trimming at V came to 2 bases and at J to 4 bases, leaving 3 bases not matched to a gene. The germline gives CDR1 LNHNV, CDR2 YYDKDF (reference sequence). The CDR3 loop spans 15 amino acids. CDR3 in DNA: TGTGCCACCAGCAGATCTAGCGGGAGCGCAGATACGCAGTATTTT. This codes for CATSRSSGSADTQYF.

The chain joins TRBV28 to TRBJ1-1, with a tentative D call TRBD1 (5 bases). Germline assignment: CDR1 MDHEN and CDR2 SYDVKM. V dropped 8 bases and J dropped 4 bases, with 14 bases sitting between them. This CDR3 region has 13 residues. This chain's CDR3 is CASHVQGVTEAFF. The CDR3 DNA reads TGTGCCAGCCACGTCCAGGGTGTCACTGAAGCTTTCTTT.

The CDR3 coding sequence is TGCAGCGTTGTGCTAGCGGGGCGTGCAGATACGCAGTATTTT. Its protein is CSVVLAGRADTQYF. The chain is built from TRBV29-1 and TRBJ2-3, with 9 positions matching TRBD2. The CDR3 covers 14 residues. Trimming removed 4 bases from V and 4 bases from J; junction bases left unmatched: 6. Germline V gives CDR1 SQVTM, CDR2 ANQGSEA.

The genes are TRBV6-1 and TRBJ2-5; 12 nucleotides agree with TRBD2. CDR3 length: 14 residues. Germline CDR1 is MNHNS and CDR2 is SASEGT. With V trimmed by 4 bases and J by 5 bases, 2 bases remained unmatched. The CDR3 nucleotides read TGTGCCAGCAGTGTTCTAGCGGGAGGGGAGACCCAGTACTTC. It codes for CASSVLAGGETQYF.

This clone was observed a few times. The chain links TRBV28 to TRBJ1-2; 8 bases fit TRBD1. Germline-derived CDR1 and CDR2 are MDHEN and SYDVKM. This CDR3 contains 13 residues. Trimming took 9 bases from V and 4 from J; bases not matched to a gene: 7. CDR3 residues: CASYRGSSYGYTF. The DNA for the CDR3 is TGTGCCAGTTACAGGGGGTCTAGCTATGGCTACACCTTC.

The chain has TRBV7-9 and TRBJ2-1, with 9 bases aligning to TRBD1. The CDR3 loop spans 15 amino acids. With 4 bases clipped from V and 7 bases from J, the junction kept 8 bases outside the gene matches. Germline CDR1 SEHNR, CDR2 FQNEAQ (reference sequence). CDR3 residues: CASSSQDRGTNEQFF. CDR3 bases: TGTGCCAGCAGCTCACAGGACAGGGGTACTAATGAGCAGTTCTTC. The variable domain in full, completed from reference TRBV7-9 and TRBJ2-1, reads DTGVSQNPRHKITKRGQNVTFRCDPISEHNRLYWYRQTLGQGPEFLTYFQNEAQLEKSRLLSDRFSAERPKGSFSTLEIQRTEQGDSAMYLCASSSQDRGTNEQFFGPGTRLTVL.